These 26 T cell receptor beta chains were all obtained from the same sample, sequenced in a study of T-cell reconstitution after alpha-beta-depleted transplantation in children. Unique molecular identifiers were incorporated during preparation of the TCRbeta library. TCRdb reprocessed the PCR reads with MiXCR, giving one entry per CDR3 protein. This table has about 210,000 distinct CDR3 sequences, about 15% appearing once. This specimen was PBMCs, mostly from graft donor cells, taken 360 days after TCRalphabeta/CD19-depleted stem cell transplant. Receptors were obtained from a male patient between 2 and 10 years old who had a stem cell transplant for acute lymphoblastic leukemia, so the T cells may come from the graft donor.

This clonotype turned up a few times. The chain carries TRBV11-2 and TRBJ1-6; the match to TRBD1 covers 7 bases. This CDR3 is built from 14 residues. Germline CDR1 SGHAT, CDR2 FQNNGV. Losses at the gene ends were 5 bases for V and 5 bases for J; bases not matched to a gene: 3. In nucleotides, the CDR3 is TGTGCCAGCAGCGTCACAGGGGATAATTCACCCCTCCACTTT. Residues: CASSVTGDNSPLHF.

The chain carries TRBV24-1 and TRBJ2-3; 7 positions agree with TRBD2. There are 16 residues in the CDR3. Per germline, CDR1 KGHDR and CDR2 SFDVKD. Germline trimming cut 0 bases from V and 0 bases from J; bases unmatched to any gene: 2. Here the CDR3 DNA reads TGTGCCACCAGTGATTTGAAGCGGGAAAGCACAGATACGCAGTATTTT. Its protein is CATSDLKRESTDTQYF.

This clonotype was counted only a few times. V is TRBV12-3 or TRBV12-4 and J is TRBJ2-5, with a tentative D call TRBD1 (6 bases). The CDR3 spans 16 residues. Trimming took 3 bases from V and 0 from J, leaving 14 bases between them. The CDR3 protein is CASSFGAGVYQETQYF. DNA for the CDR3: TGTGCCAGCAGTTTCGGGGCAGGGGTCTACCAAGAGACCCAGTACTTC.

This chain joins TRBV5-1 and TRBJ1-2; 7 bases fit TRBD1. Germline CDR1 reads SGHRS; CDR2 reads YFSETQ. V was pared by 4 bases and J by 8 bases, with 5 bases of the junction left unmatched. There are 12 residues in the CDR3. This CDR3 reads CASSPDRDGYTF. DNA of the CDR3: TGCGCCAGCAGCCCTGACAGGGACGGCTACACCTTC.

The chain employs TRBV7-2 and TRBJ2-7; TRBD2 agrees at 9 bases. CDR1 and CDR2 from the germline V gene are SGHTA and FQGNSA. J gave up 2 bases and V 5 bases, and 4 bases lay outside the gene matches. This CDR3 is 14 amino acids long. CDR3: CASSPTSGPYEQYF. The DNA for the CDR3 is TGTGCCAGCAGCCCAACTAGCGGGCCCTACGAGCAGTACTTC.

The chain uses TRBV29-1 and TRBJ2-5, with TRBD2 matching 7 bases. The V and J ends lost 2 bases and 1 base, in that order; junction bases with no gene match: 4. The germline CDR1 and CDR2 sequences are SQVTM and ANQGSEA. The CDR3 loop spans 14 amino acids. CDR3 protein: CSVESSGGQETQYF. The CDR3 DNA sequence: TGCAGCGTTGAAAGTTCGGGGGGCCAAGAGACCCAGTACTTC.

This clonotype has just a few counts. This chain connects TRBV7-6 to TRBJ2-1, with TRBD2 identical over 10 bases. The V gene's germline CDR1 is SGHVS and CDR2 FNYEAQ. This CDR3 has 16 amino acids. Trimming cost V 2 bases and J 2 bases; bases outside gene matches: 3. CDR3 residues: CASSLTLAGAYNEQFF. The CDR3 DNA reads as TGTGCCAGCAGCTTAACCCTAGCGGGGGCCTACAATGAGCAGTTCTTC.

V usage is TRBV21-1 and J usage is TRBJ2-1. TRBV21-1 is a known pseudogene. The CDR3 loop spans 8 amino acids. The CDR3 is CASSKSSF. The CDR3 DNA follows: TGTGCCAGCAGCAAATCAAGCTTC.

The chain couples TRBV5-5 to TRBJ2-7; the D gene is possibly TRBD1 (6 bases). V gave up 1 base and J gave up 2 bases, with 10 bases separating them. This CDR3 comprises 14 residues. Germline V gene data show CDR1 as SGHKS and CDR2 as YYEKEE (reference sequence). The CDR3 coding sequence is TGTGCCAGCAGCTTGACAGGGATAACCTACGAGCAGTACTTC. Translation: CASSLTGITYEQYF.

The V gene is TRBV11-2, the J gene TRBJ1-1, with TRBD1 identical over 7 bases. CDR1 is SGHAT and CDR2 is FQNNGV in the germline V gene. Trimming at V came to 5 bases and at J to 3 bases, leaving 18 bases not matched to a gene. The CDR3 runs to 18 residues. The DNA for the CDR3 is TGTGCCAGCAGCGGAGGGAGGGGGCGCGTTTATTGGGACACTGAAGCTTTCTTT. It yields the protein CASSGGRGRVYWDTEAFF.

The V and J genes are TRBV4-3 and TRBJ1-1; 7 bases map to TRBD1. This CDR3 region has 15 residues. Unmatched junction bases numbered 6, after V lost 1 base and J lost 4 bases. CDR1 is LGHNA, CDR2 YSLEER, per germline. The CDR3 DNA is TGCGCCAGCAGCCAAGTGGCAGGGGGGAGCACTGAAGCTTTCTTT. Its protein product is CASSQVAGGSTEAFF.

This clonotype was seen only a few times. The chain recombines TRBV27 with TRBJ2-7; maybe TRBD1 (5 bases). The CDR3 contains 13 residues. The V end lost 3 bases, the J end lost 7 bases, and 13 bases lay between the germline ends. The V gene's germline CDR1 is MNHEY and CDR2 SMNVEV (reference sequence). The DNA for the CDR3 is TGTGCCAGCAGTTTTTGGGGATCAGGGGAGCAGTACTTC. Translated, it gives CASSFWGSGEQYF.

This chain joins TRBV20-1 and TRBJ2-1, with TRBD2 matching over 10 bases. V lost 6 bases, J lost 2 bases, and 4 bases stayed unmatched. The CDR3 has 14 residues. Germline V lookup: CDR1 DFQATT, CDR2 SNEGSKA (reference sequence). CDR3 residues: CSAESGGAYNEQFF. As DNA, the CDR3 is TGCAGTGCAGAAAGCGGGGGGGCCTACAATGAGCAGTTCTTC.

The chain recombines TRBV12-3 or TRBV12-4 with TRBJ2-3; D is possibly TRBD1 or TRBD2 (5 bases each). CDR3 length equals 16 residues. The V gene lost 2 bases and the J gene lost 6 bases, with 18 bases spanning the gap. CDR3 amino acids: CASSLSPGQRGDTQYF. The CDR3 bases are TGTGCCAGCAGTTTATCCCCGGGGCAGCGAGGGGATACGCAGTATTTT.

This clonotype was picked up a small number of times. The rearrangement joins TRBV29-1 to TRBJ2-3; perhaps TRBD1 as D (5 bases). The V gene lost 6 bases and the J gene lost 11 bases, with 18 bases spanning the gap. CDR3 length equals 12 residues. CDR1 SQVTM and CDR2 ANQGSEA come from the germline V gene. CDR3 nucleotides: TGCAGCGTCCGAGTAGGGGCCAGCAGGCAGTATTTT. As protein: CSVRVGASRQYF.

This clonotype was detected only a few times. The chain couples TRBV21-1 to TRBJ2-7; the table names TRBD1, a call not compared with the DNA. TRBV21-1 is noted as a pseudogene. The CDR3 extends over 10 amino acids. CDR3 bases: TGTGCCAGCACGGGGGGCGAGCAGTACTTC. Translation gives CASTGGEQYF.

J is TRBJ2-7 and V is TRBV20-1; TRBD1 agrees at 9 bases. This CDR3 has 15 residues. Germline V gene lookup returns CDR1 DFQATT and CDR2 SNEGSKA (reference sequence). V lost 3 bases and J lost 0; bases outside the gene matches: 6. The CDR3: CSASRTGVSSYEQYF. The CDR3 region has the DNA TGCAGTGCTAGCAGGACAGGGGTGAGCTCCTACGAGCAGTACTTC.

This clonotype was seen a handful of times. The chain combines TRBV4-3 with TRBJ2-4, with D unresolved. Germline V gene lookup returns CDR1 LGHNA and CDR2 YSLEER. The V gene lost 1 base and the J gene lost 0 bases, with 7 bases spanning the gap. CDR3 length: 15 residues. This CDR3 reads CASSQGHLAKNIQYF. In DNA form, the CDR3 reads TGCGCCAGCAGCCAAGGTCACCTAGCCAAAAACATTCAGTACTTC.

This chain uses TRBV20-1 with TRBJ1-5; 7 bases agree with TRBD1. The germline V gene encodes CDR1 DFQATT and CDR2 SNEGSKA (reference sequence). J was trimmed by 5 bases and V by 4 bases; bases with no gene match: 8. The CDR3 loop spans 14 amino acids. This CDR3 is CSAKRIQGYQPQHF. Here the CDR3 DNA reads TGCAGTGCTAAGCGGATACAGGGGTATCAGCCCCAGCATTTT.

The chain combines TRBV18 with TRBJ2-5; 9 nucleotides match TRBD1. Trimming cost V 3 bases and J 3 bases; bases outside gene matches: 2. Per the germline V gene, CDR1 is KGHSH and CDR2 is LQKENI. CDR3 length: 14 residues. The CDR3: CASSPGQGEETQYF. CDR3 coding DNA: TGTGCCAGCTCACCGGGACAGGGAGAAGAGACCCAGTACTTC.

This clonotype has a handful of counts. The rearrangement links TRBV28 to TRBJ1-1; D is possibly TRBD1 (6 bases). The CDR3 length is 16 residues. V lost 6 bases and J lost 2, with 19 bases in between. Germline lookup yields CDR1 MDHEN and CDR2 SYDVKM. In nucleotides, the CDR3 is TGTGCCAGCAGAATAGAATTCAGGGGTCTCAACACTGAAGCTTTCTTT. As protein: CASRIEFRGLNTEAFF.

The genes are TRBV6-2 or TRBV6-3 and TRBJ1-5; D is perhaps TRBD1 (6 bases). This CDR3 contains 15 residues. V lost 6 bases and J lost 0, with 12 bases in between. Germline CDR1 and CDR2: MNHEY and SVGEGT. The DNA of the CDR3 is TGTGCCAGCAGCTGGGACATCGCTAGCAATCAGCCCCAGCATTTT. Residues: CASSWDIASNQPQHF.

In this sample, this clonotype turned up a few times. The chain joins TRBV20-1 to TRBJ2-7, with D maybe TRBD1 (5 bases). Trimming left V 2 bases short and J 5 bases short, with 10 bases between. CDR3 length: 12 amino acids. CDR1 and CDR2 from the germline V gene are DFQATT and SNEGSKA (reference sequence). This CDR3 is CSARHFRDEQYF. CDR3 bases: TGCAGTGCTAGACACTTCAGGGACGAGCAGTACTTC.

This rearrangement joins TRBV12-3 or TRBV12-4 to TRBJ1-5; no clear D gene. The ends were cut back, 1 base at V and 0 bases at J, with 10 bases in the middle. The CDR3 has 16 residues. The DNA of the CDR3 is TGTGCCAGCAGTTTAGACTCCGGGTATAGCAATCAGCCCCAGCATTTT. This gives the protein CASSLDSGYSNQPQHF.

This rearrangement joins TRBV15 to TRBJ2-7; 13 bases fit TRBD2. This CDR3 is 18 amino acids long. J gave up 3 bases and V 1 base, and 9 bases lay outside the gene matches. The V gene's germline CDR1 is LNHNV and CDR2 YYDKDF (reference sequence). The CDR3 bases are TGTGCCACCAGCAGAGGCCCCGGGACTAGCGGGGCGATCTACGAGCAGTACTTC. Its protein is CATSRGPGTSGAIYEQYF.

The chain uses TRBV30 and TRBJ2-1; TRBD2 agrees at 8 bases. The CDR3 loop spans 15 amino acids. Germline V gene lookup returns CDR1 GTSNPN and CDR2 SVGIG (reference sequence). V was clipped by 1 base and J by 8 bases; unmatched bases: 10. CDR3 DNA: TGTGCCTGGAGTGCGGGGGGGGCCGTTCCTGATGAGCAGTTCTTC. It is translated as CAWSAGGAVPDEQFF. The complete variable domain, with remaining parts taken from reference TRBV30 and TRBJ2-1, reads SQTIHQWPATLVQPVGSPLSLECTVEGTSNPNLYWYRQAAGRGLQLLFYSVGIGQISSEVPQNLSASRPQDRQFILSSKKLLLSDSGFYLCAWSAGGAVPDEQFFGPGTRLTVL.